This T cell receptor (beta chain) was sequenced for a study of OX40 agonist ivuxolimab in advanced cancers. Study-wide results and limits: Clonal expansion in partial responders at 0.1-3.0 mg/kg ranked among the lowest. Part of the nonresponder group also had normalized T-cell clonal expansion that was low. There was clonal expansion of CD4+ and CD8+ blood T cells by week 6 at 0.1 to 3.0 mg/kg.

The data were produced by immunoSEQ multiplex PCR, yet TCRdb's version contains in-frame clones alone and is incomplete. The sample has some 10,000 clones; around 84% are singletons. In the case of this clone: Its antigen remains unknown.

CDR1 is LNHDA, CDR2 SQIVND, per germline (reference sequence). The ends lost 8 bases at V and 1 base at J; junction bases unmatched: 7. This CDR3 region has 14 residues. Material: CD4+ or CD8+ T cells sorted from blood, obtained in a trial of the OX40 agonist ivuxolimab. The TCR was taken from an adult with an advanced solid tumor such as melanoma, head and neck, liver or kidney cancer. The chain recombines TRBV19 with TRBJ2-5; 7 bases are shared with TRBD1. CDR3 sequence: CASGLRDSQETQYF. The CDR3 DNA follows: TGTGCCAGTGGCCTACGGGACAGCCAAGAGACCCAGTACTTC.